This T cell receptor (beta chain) appears in the sequencing data of a study of T cell repertoires in cytomegalovirus infection. General observations from the study: Cumulative frequency of public TCR beta families picked out carriers of CMV plus the relevant HLA.

TCRdb used MiXCR to reprocess the reads, holding one entry per CDR3 protein. The sample includes over 450,000 distinct CDR3 sequences, 11% of them seen just once. Germline CDR1 is MNHEY and CDR2 is SMNVEV (reference sequence). CDR3 length: 13 amino acids. Unmatched junction bases numbered 8, after V lost 3 bases and J lost 10 bases. This clonotype was found many times. Antigen unknown. Material: PBMCs. The genes are TRBV27 and TRBJ1-2; 7 bases map to TRBD1. The TCR comes from a human donor in good health (CMV status not recorded). Some clones in this sample may be carry-over from other donors' samples. CDR3 sequence reads: CASSFSQGVDYTF. CDR3 nucleotides: TGTGCCAGCAGTTTCAGTCAGGGGGTTGACTACACCTTC.